The 4 T cell receptor beta chains listed next were all sequenced from one sample in a study of blood T cell repertoires in COVID-19. Libraries were prepared by immunoSEQ multiplex PCR; TCRdb keeps only in-frame clonotypes and omits some of them. The profile shows roughly 390,000 clones, around 87% of them singletons. The sample consisted of peripheral blood. The receptors originated from a woman in her 30s with COVID-19, enrolled during active disease.

The genes are TRBV27 and TRBJ2-7, with TRBD2 matching over 7 bases. The J segment lost 6 bases and the V segment lost 6 bases, leaving 17 bases of the junction unmatched. The germline gives CDR1 MNHEY, CDR2 SMNVEV (reference sequence). This CDR3 has 16 amino acids. The DNA of the CDR3 is TGTGCCAGCAGCCCAGGATGGCGGGAGTTCTCGACCGAGCAGTACTTC. It translates to CASSPGWREFSTEQYF.

The chain joins TRBV6-2 or TRBV6-3 to TRBJ2-1, with 8 bases identical to TRBD2. The CDR3 is 14 amino acids. Per the germline V gene, CDR1 is MNHEY and CDR2 is SVGEGT. Losses at the gene ends were 5 bases for V and 7 bases for J; bases not matched to a gene: 7. The CDR3 nucleotides are TGTGCCAGCAGTCGGGGGGGGGCGCGGAATGAGCAGTTCTTC. Protein product: CASSRGGARNEQFF.

The chain links TRBV11-2 to TRBJ2-3; TRBD2 agrees at 9 bases. Germline V gene data show CDR1 as SGHAT and CDR2 as FQNNGV. The CDR3 runs to 15 residues. V lost 2 bases to trimming and J lost 3 bases; unmatched junction nucleotides: 3. The CDR3 is CASSLKLAGTDTQYF. DNA of the CDR3: TGTGCCAGCAGCTTAAAGCTAGCGGGAACAGATACGCAGTATTTT.

This clone was counted a single time. At the DNA level, this CDR3 is encoded by other sequences in the same sample as well. The rearrangement uses TRBV14 and TRBJ1-1; 7 nucleotides match TRBD1. The germline CDR1 and CDR2 sequences are SGHDN and FVKESK. Losses at the gene ends were 4 bases for V and 4 bases for J; bases not matched to a gene: 3. The CDR3 covers 13 residues. CDR3 residues: CASSPTGVTEAFF. For the CDR3, the DNA is TGTGCCAGCAGCCCCACAGGGGTCACTGAAGCTTTCTTT.